This is a list of T cell receptor beta chains from one sample in a study of cytomegalovirus exposure and HLA in healthy donors. Sequencing was performed with immunoSEQ multiplex PCR; in TCRdb, only in-frame clones are kept and a portion is missing. The sample includes around 130,000 clones, about three quarters of them seen just once. The specimen was PBMCs. The receptors were sampled from a human donor in good health. The CDR3 runs from the conserved cysteine through the conserved F or W. D genes are given only for firm matches. The size of a clone is reported for some rows only, either as once, few or many, or as a class for expanded clones.

v_call,d_call,j_call,clone_size,cdr3_nt,cdr3_aa
TRBV7-6,TRBD2,TRBJ2-1,-,TGTGCCAGCAGCTTAGCCAGCGGGGGTTGGAATGAGCAGTTCTTC,CASSLASGGWNEQFF
TRBV2,TRBD2,TRBJ2-1,-,TGTGCCAGCAGTGGAGGACTAGCGGGAGATGAGCAGTTCTTC,CASSGGLAGDEQFF
TRBV9,-,TRBJ1-1,-,TGTGCCAGCAGCTCTACGGGGGGTGAAGCTTTCTTT,CASSSTGGEAFF
TRBV7-2,TRBD1,TRBJ2-7,-,TGTGCCACCGGACGGGGACAGGGGTCCTACGAGCAGTACTTC,CATGRGQGSYEQYF
TRBV5-4,TRBD1,TRBJ1-2,-,TGTGCCAGCAGGATCCAGGGGGTGAACTATGGCTACACCTTC,CASRIQGVNYGYTF
TRBV7-2,TRBD2,TRBJ2-1,-,TGTGCCAGCAGCACTAGCGTATACAATGAGCAGTTCTTC,CASSTSVYNEQFF
TRBV11-2,-,TRBJ2-1,once,TGTGCCAGCAGCTTAGATCTCTGGGACGGAGGGGAGCAGTTCTTC,CASSLDLWDGGEQFF
TRBV7-9,TRBD2,TRBJ2-2,-,TGTGCCAGCAGCTTAGCGGGACTAGCGGTGAACACCGGGGAGCTGTTTTTT,CASSLAGLAVNTGELFF
TRBV27,-,TRBJ2-1,-,TGTGCCACCAACTGGGGGAACGGACTAACGTACAATGAGCAGTTCTTC,CATNWGNGLTYNEQFF
TRBV28,-,TRBJ2-7,-,TGTGCCAGCAGTTCCTTCTACCGTGGCTCGGGAACCTACGAGCAGTACTTC,CASSSFYRGSGTYEQYF
TRBV5-1,TRBD1,TRBJ1-4,-,TGCGCCAGCTCCCAGGGGGACAGGGTTGGTGAAAAACTGTTTTTT,CASSQGDRVGEKLFF
TRBV9,TRBD2,TRBJ2-3,-,TGTGCCAGCAGCGTTAGCGGGGACACAGATACGCAGTATTTT,CASSVSGDTDTQYF
TRBV18,-,TRBJ1-3,-,TGTGCCAGCTCACCGAAAAACCCGACAGCCATCTCTGGAAACACCATATATTTT,CASSPKNPTAISGNTIYF
TRBV5-4,TRBD1,TRBJ2-3,-,TGTGCCAGCAGCTTGGGGGGACAGGGAAGCACAGATACGCAGTATTTT,CASSLGGQGSTDTQYF
TRBV27,TRBD1,TRBJ1-5,-,TGTGCCAGCAGCCCCGGGACAGGGGGCAATCAGCCCCAGCATTTT,CASSPGTGGNQPQHF
TRBV18,-,TRBJ1-4,few,TGTGCCAGCACGGAACTAATTAATGAAAAACTGTTTTTT,CASTELINEKLFF
TRBV7-9,-,TRBJ2-7,once,TGTGCCAGCAGCTTAGCGGGAGTCCGAACCTACGAGCAGTACTTC,CASSLAGVRTYEQYF
TRBV28,TRBD2,TRBJ2-7,-,TGTGCCAGCCGTAGGGGCGGGAGCGGCTACGAGCAGTACTTC,CASRRGGSGYEQYF
TRBV21-1,-,TRBJ1-1,-,TGTGCCAGCAGCAAAGGGTGCGGGCGGGCGGTGAACACTGAAGCTTTCTTT,CASSKGCGRAVNTEAFF
TRBV30,TRBD1,TRBJ1-1,-,TGTGCCTGGAGGTCAGGGGGGCACACTGAAGCTTTCTTT,CAWRSGGHTEAFF
TRBV7-8,TRBD2,TRBJ2-1,-,TGTGCCAGCAGCTTCGTGTTTCCGGGGACTACCCGGCGTGAGCAGTTCTTC,CASSFVFPGTTRREQFF
TRBV7-9,TRBD2,TRBJ2-7,-,TGTGCCAGCAGCACCCGGGGGGAGGCAGACGAGCAGTACTTC,CASSTRGEADEQYF
TRBV7-3,-,TRBJ2-1,few,TGTGCCAGCACACCCGGACGGGGGGCCCATGAGCAGTTCTTC,CASTPGRGAHEQFF
TRBV4-3,TRBD2,TRBJ2-2,-,TGCGCCAGCAGCCAAGATCAGGCTAGCGGGGGGAACACCGGGGAGCTGTTTTTT,CASSQDQASGGNTGELFF
TRBV2,TRBD1,TRBJ1-2,-,TGTGCCAGCAGTGTTATCAGGGGGCGAGGCTACACCTTC,CASSVIRGRGYTF
TRBV19,-,TRBJ2-5,-,TGTGCCAGCCGTGGGGGCTCCAAGGCCCAAGAGACCCAGTACTTC,CASRGGSKAQETQYF
TRBV4-2,-,TRBJ1-6,once,TGTGCCAGCAGCCAAGAGCAGGGTACTAATTCACCCCTCCACTTT,CASSQEQGTNSPLHF
TRBV9,TRBD1,TRBJ2-7,-,TGTGCCAGCAGAGACAGGGGTCCCTACGAGCAGTACTTC,CASRDRGPYEQYF
TRBV7-6,TRBD1,TRBJ1-6,-,TGTGCCAGCAGCCCCGGGACAGGGTCGCTCCCCCTCCACTTT,CASSPGTGSLPLHF
TRBV9,TRBD2,TRBJ2-4,-,TGTGCCAGCAGCCCGCGGACTAGCGGAGTAGCCAAAAACATTCAGTACTTC,CASSPRTSGVAKNIQYF
TRBV11-2,-,TRBJ1-6,-,TGTGCCAGCAGCTTATCGGGGGGTTCACCCCTCCACTTT,CASSLSGGSPLHF
TRBV25-1,TRBD2,TRBJ2-1,-,TGTGCCAGCAGGCCTAGCGGATTGAGTGAGCAGTTCTTC,CASRPSGLSEQFF
TRBV2,TRBD1,TRBJ2-5,-,TGTGCCAGCAGTGCCCCGGACAGGAACCAAGAGACCCAGTACTTC,CASSAPDRNQETQYF
TRBV7-3,-,TRBJ2-1,-,TGTGCCAGCAGCCCGTTAGCTCGGGCGGGGTACAATGAGCAGTTCTTC,CASSPLARAGYNEQFF
TRBV19,-,TRBJ2-3,-,TGTGCCAGTAGGAAGGGGCTATCAGATACGCAGTATTTT,CASRKGLSDTQYF
TRBV29-1,-,TRBJ1-1,-,TGCAGCGTTGTAGTTGGGAGAAACACTGAAGCTTTCTTT,CSVVVGRNTEAFF
TRBV7-9,-,TRBJ2-7,-,TGTGCCAGCAGCTTACAGAAAGACTACGAGCAGTACTTC,CASSLQKDYEQYF
TRBV19,TRBD2,TRBJ2-3,-,TGTGCCAGTAGTTGGTTTCGGGGGGGTCGAACAGATACGCAGTATTTT,CASSWFRGGRTDTQYF
TRBV6-1,-,TRBJ1-5,-,TGTGCCAGCAGTGAACCCCACCCGGGCGACAGCTTTTATCAGCCCCAGCATTTT,CASSEPHPGDSFYQPQHF
TRBV27,TRBD1,TRBJ2-4,-,TGTGCCAGCAGCCCAGGGACAGTTATAGCCAAAAACATTCAGTACTTC,CASSPGTVIAKNIQYF
TRBV10-3,-,TRBJ1-1,-,TGTGCCATCAGTGAGTCGAGGGGGTGGACTGAAGCTTTCTTT,CAISESRGWTEAFF
TRBV9,-,TRBJ1-3,-,TGTGCCAGCAGCGTAGATGGAGTCCCACGCCACTCTGGAAACACCATATATTTT,CASSVDGVPRHSGNTIYF
TRBV7-2,TRBD2,TRBJ2-4,-,TGTGCCAGCAGCTTAGGGACTAGCGGGAGTAGAAACATTCAGTACTTC,CASSLGTSGSRNIQYF
TRBV14,-,TRBJ1-3,-,TGTGCCAGCAGCCAAGTTCAGGTCTCTGGAAACACCATATATTTT,CASSQVQVSGNTIYF
TRBV6-6,-,TRBJ1-5,-,TGTGCCAGCAGTTACGGATTGGGCGGGCGGCCCCAGCATTTT,CASSYGLGGRPQHF
TRBV25-1,-,TRBJ2-5,-,TGTGCCAGCAGTACAGGCCTCCAAGAGACCCAGTACTTC,CASSTGLQETQYF
TRBV13,TRBD1,TRBJ1-4,-,TGTGCCAGCAGCTGGGAGACAGGGGACAAACTGTTTTTT,CASSWETGDKLFF
TRBV7-8,-,TRBJ1-5,-,TGTGCCAGCAGCTCCACTTTCTGGAGGACGGAAAGCAATCAGCCCCAGCATTTT,CASSSTFWRTESNQPQHF
TRBV28,-,TRBJ2-2,-,TGTGCCAGCACCGTAGGGGGGGCGCGGACCGGGGAGCTGTTTTTT,CASTVGGARTGELFF
TRBV18,-,TRBJ1-3,-,TGTGCCAGCTCGCAGGGGATTCACACCATATATTTT,CASSQGIHTIYF
TRBV7-3,TRBD1,TRBJ2-2,once,TGTGCCAGCAGCTCAGGACAGGGGAGCACCGGGGAGCTGTTTTTT,CASSSGQGSTGELFF
TRBV27,TRBD1,TRBJ2-3,-,TGTGCCAGCAGCCTTGGACAGGGGGGTCCAGATACGCAGTATTTT,CASSLGQGGPDTQYF
TRBV27,TRBD1,TRBJ2-2,-,TGTGCCAGCAATCAACAGGGGGTTGGGGAGCTGTTTTTT,CASNQQGVGELFF
TRBV2,TRBD1,TRBJ1-4,-,TGTGCCAGCAGGGGACAGACAACTAATGAAAAACTGTTTTTT,CASRGQTTNEKLFF
TRBV7-2,-,TRBJ1-2,once,TGTGCCAGCACTCCGGGCGGAGGCTATGGCTACACCTTC,CASTPGGGYGYTF
TRBV30,-,TRBJ1-4,-,TGTGCCTGGGGACAGTCTAATGAAAAACTGTTTTTT,CAWGQSNEKLFF
TRBV19,TRBD1,TRBJ1-1,-,TGTGCCAGTAGGGGACAGGGGCGGTGGAACACTGAAGCTTTCTTT,CASRGQGRWNTEAFF
TRBV14,TRBD2,TRBJ2-7,-,TGTGCCAGCAGTCATGGGACTAGCGGCTTCTACGAGCAGTACTTC,CASSHGTSGFYEQYF
TRBV7-2,-,TRBJ2-7,-,TGTGCCAGCAGCTTAGTGCGATCAGGAGGGGCTAGCGTACGTGAGCAGTACTTC,CASSLVRSGGASVREQYF
TRBV29-1,-,TRBJ1-5,-,TGCAGCGTTCAAAAGGGGGGGGCAGGGGTCCTGGACCATCCAGCTCAGCCCCAGCATTTT,CSVQKGGAGVLDHPAQPQHF